A selection of T cell receptor beta chains follows, all from one sample in a study of blood T cell repertoires in COVID-19. Assay used: immunoSEQ multiplex PCR; TCRdb lists only in-frame clones, some missing. The sample has 65,000 to 95,000 clones, around nine tenths seen once; the top ten hold under 9.5%. Sequenced sample: peripheral blood. These receptors were obtained from a man aged 25 to 40 with acute or convalescent COVID-19. CDR3s leave out the opening cysteine and the closing phenylalanine or tryptophan. Fields, in order: J gene, V gene, CDR3 protein.

>TRBJ2-2|TRBV28
ASSFSGLNTGELF
>TRBJ2-5|TRBV5-1
ARVKAGGIQETQY
>TRBJ2-6|TRBV30
AWTPDFSGANVLT
>TRBJ1-6|TRBV27
ASSLSAGTGGSPLH
>TRBJ1-5|TRBV6-5
ASRTGGPNQPQH
>TRBJ1-3|TRBV28
ASSPHSGNTIY
>TRBJ2-1|TRBV6-4
ASIKSVGDHNEQF
>TRBJ2-3|TRBV5-6
ASSLSKGQRGPRDTQY
>TRBJ2-7|TRBV6-6
ASSYGQSWSIYEQY
>TRBJ2-5|TRBV4-1
ASSQDQAGYGLETQY
>TRBJ1-4|TRBV28
ASGRVGEKLF
>TRBJ1-1|TRBV30
AWGGQGFQVAF
>TRBJ2-7|TRBV28
ASSLIAGGLNEQY
>TRBJ2-7|TRBV28
ASSFHLRDLSSYEQY
>TRBJ1-6|TRBV7-9
ASSLAGAFNHSPLH
>TRBJ1-3|TRBV6-5
ASSPDRSSGNTIY
>TRBJ2-5|TRBV15
ATSPSVAGSEETQY
>TRBJ1-5|TRBV28
ASTLGGNQPQH
>TRBJ2-2|TRBV7-3
ASSFVGGPGTGELF
>TRBJ1-4|TRBV6-6
ASSYSAGVGEKLF
>TRBJ1-2|TRBV5-1
ASSLDRSQGNYGYT
>TRBJ2-1|TRBV27
ASSLGPSGSYNEQF
>TRBJ2-3|TRBV29-1
SVATGTDTQY
>TRBJ2-7|TRBV12-3/TRBV12-4
ASSSPTGEQY
>TRBJ1-3|TRBV9
ASSVGQGAGNTIY
>TRBJ1-6|TRBV12-1
ASSFRAVEGLTSYNSPLH
>TRBJ2-7|TRBV3-1/TRBV3-2
ASSIRGAGEQY